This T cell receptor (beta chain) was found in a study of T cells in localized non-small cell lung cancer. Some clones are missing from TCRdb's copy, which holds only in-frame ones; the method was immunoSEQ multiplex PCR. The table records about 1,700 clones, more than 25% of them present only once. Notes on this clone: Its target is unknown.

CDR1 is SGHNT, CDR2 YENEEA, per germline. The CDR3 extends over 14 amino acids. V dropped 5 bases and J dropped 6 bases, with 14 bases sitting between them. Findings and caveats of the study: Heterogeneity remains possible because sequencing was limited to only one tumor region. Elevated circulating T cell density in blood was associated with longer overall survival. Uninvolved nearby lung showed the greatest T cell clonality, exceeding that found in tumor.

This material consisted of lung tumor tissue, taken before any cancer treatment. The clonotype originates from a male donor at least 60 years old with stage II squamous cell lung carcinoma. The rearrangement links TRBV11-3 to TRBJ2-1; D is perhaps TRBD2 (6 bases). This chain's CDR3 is CASSLSPGANEQFF. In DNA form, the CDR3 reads TGTGCCAGCAGCCTCAGTCCGGGAGCCAATGAGCAGTTCTTC. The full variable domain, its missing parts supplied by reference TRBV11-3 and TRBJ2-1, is EAGVVQSPRYKIIEKKQPVAFWCNPISGHNTLYWYLQNLGQGPELLIRYENEEAVDDSQLPKDRFSAERLKGVDSTLKIQPAELGDSAVYLCASSLSPGANEQFFGPGTRLTVL.